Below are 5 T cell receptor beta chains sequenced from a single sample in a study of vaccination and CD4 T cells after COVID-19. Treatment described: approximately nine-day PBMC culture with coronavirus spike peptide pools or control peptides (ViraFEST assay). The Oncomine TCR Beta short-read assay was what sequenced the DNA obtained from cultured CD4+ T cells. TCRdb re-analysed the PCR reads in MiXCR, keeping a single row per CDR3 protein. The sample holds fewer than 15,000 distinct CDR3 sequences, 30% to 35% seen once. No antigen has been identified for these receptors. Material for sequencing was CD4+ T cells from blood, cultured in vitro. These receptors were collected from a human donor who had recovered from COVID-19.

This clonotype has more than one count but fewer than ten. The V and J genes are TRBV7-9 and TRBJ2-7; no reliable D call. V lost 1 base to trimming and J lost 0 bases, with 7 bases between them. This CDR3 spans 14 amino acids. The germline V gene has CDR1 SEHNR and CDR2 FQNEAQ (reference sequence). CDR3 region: CASSLDTNSYEQYF. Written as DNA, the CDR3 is TGTGCCAGCAGCTTAGACACGAACTCCTACGAGCAGTACTTC.

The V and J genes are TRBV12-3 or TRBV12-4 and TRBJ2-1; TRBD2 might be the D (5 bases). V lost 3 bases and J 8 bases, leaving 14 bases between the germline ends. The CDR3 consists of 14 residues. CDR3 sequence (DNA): TGTGCCAGCAGTTTGCGGGTAGAGGTTGATGAGCAGTTCTTC. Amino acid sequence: CASSLRVEVDEQFF.

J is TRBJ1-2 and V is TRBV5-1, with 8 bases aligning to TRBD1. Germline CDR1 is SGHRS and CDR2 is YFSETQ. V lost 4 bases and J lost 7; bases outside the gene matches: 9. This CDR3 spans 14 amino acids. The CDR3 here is CASSPTTGETGYTF. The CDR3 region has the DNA TGCGCCAGCAGCCCAACGACAGGGGAAACTGGCTACACCTTC.

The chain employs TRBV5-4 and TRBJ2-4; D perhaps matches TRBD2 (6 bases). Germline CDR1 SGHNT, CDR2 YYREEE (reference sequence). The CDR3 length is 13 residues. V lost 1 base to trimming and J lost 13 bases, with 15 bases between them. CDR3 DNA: TGTGCCAGCAGCTTGATTCCAGCGGGTTTACAGTACTTC. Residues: CASSLIPAGLQYF.

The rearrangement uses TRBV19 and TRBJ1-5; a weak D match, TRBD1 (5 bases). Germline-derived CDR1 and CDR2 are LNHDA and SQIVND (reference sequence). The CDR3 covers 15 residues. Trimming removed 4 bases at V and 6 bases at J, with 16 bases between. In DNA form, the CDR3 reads TGTGCCAGTAGTACATTAACAGGAGCTGGTCAGCCCCAGCATTTT. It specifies CASSTLTGAGQPQHF.